The entry that follows covers one TCR beta chain sequence. Its antigen is not known. Germline and junction disagree at one end, which may indicate a read error. From RNA transcripts, TCR beta CDR3 regions were amplified. Initially, a first-round RT-PCR of the TCR CDR3 employed the HTBI primer set. Each CDR3 protein is one row after TCRdb ran MiXCR on the multiplex PCR reads. The repertoire has around 400,000 distinct CDR3 sequences, 15% to 18% of them found once; the top ten carry 25% to 35%. Per germline, CDR1 MDHEN and CDR2 SYDVKM. The CDR3 runs 20 residues. The data originate from a study of T cells in Graves' hyperthyroidism and ophthalmopathy. Study outcomes and limitations: Blood also held most thyroid clonotypes expanded beyond 0.001.

The sample comprised blood. The receptor's source is a woman aged 18-35 years with Graves' hyperthyroidism that later progressed to Graves' ophthalmopathy. The chain is built from TRBV28 and TRBJ2-6; D might be TRBD2 (6 bases). The CDR3 bases are TGTGCCAGCAGACCACGAGATTGGAGGGCCGGTCTCTCCGGGGCCAACGTCCAGACTTTC. Translating it yields CASRPRDWRAGLSGANVQTF.